This note documents a single T cell receptor (beta chain) sequence. As yet, its antigen is unknown. The data stem from a study of cytomegalovirus exposure and HLA in healthy donors. V was pared by 5 bases and J by 3 bases, with 8 bases of the junction left unmatched. CDR3 length: 16 amino acids. Germline V gene sequence: CDR1 MDHEN, CDR2 SYDVKM. PCR used 60 Vbeta primers and 13 Jbeta primers. Assay: immunoSEQ multiplex PCR; the TCRdb copy retains only in-frame clones and omits some. The sample consists of approximately 150,000 clones, more than 65% of them appearing once. Study-level findings and limits: The study found most TCR sequences rare, yet found some public TCRs in many donors. Earlier analysis yielded a pattern in which most TCR beta V segments were productive about 90% or about 30% of the time. Information on immune exposure was restricted to one variable (CMV serostatus).

The gene calls are TRBV28 and TRBJ2-4, with TRBD1 identical over 9 bases. The sequencing input was PBMCs. This sequence originates from a woman aged 45-59 years in good health and CMV-seronegative. CDR3 nucleotide sequence: TGTGCCAGCAGTCAAATACAGGGGGCAAGCAAAAACATTCAGTACTTC. Its translation is CASSQIQGASKNIQYF.